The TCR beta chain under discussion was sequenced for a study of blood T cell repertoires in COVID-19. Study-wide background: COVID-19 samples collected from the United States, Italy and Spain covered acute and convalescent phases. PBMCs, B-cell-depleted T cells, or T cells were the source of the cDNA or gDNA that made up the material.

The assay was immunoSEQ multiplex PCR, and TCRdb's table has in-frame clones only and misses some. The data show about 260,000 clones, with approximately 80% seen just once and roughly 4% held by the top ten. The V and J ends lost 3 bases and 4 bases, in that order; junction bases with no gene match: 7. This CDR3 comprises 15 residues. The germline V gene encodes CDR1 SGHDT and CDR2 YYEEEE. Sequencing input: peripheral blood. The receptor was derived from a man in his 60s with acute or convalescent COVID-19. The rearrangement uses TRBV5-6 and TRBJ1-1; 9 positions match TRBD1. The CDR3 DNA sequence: TGTGCCAGCAGCTGGGGGGACAGGGAGGGCACTGAAGCTTTCTTT. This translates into CASSWGDREGTEAFF.